The 25 T cell receptor beta chains listed next were all sequenced from one sample in a study of T-cell reconstitution after alpha-beta-depleted transplantation in children (dated by TCRdb to about 2016). Library creation used PCR. For sequencing, an Illumina HiSeq 2500 was employed. Molecular barcoding was employed in the preparation of TCR libraries, with unique molecular identifiers being used to normalize TCRbeta repertoire quantification. TCRdb itself trimmed the public reads at Q25 with fastp, ran MiXCR and retained productive beta chains. Rows with one shared CDR3 protein collapse into an entry with the most common genes and DNA. Present in this sample are roughly 400,000 distinct CDR3 sequences, approximately 42% of which were seen just once. 27% of the sample is held by the ten biggest clonotypes. Reading the label with the study, this specimen's treatment or condition is: allogeneic hematopoietic cell transplantation with graft depleted of TCRalphabeta T cells and CD19 B cells.

The sample here was PBMCs, taken before TCRalphabeta/CD19-depleted stem cell transplant. The receptors stem from a girl aged 2 to 10 with aplastic anemia, due to receive a stem cell transplant.

V gene TRBV29-1 combines with J gene TRBJ2-5; no reliable D call. This CDR3 is built from 11 residues. V was pared by 8 bases and J by 4 bases, with 11 bases between. Germline CDR1 is SQVTM and CDR2 is ANQGSEA. The CDR3 reads CSSEAGETQYF. CDR3 bases: TGCAGCTCTGAGGCCGGAGAGACCCAGTACTTC. Looking up the rest from reference TRBV29-1 and TRBJ2-5 gives the full variable domain: SAVISQKPSRDICQRGTSLTIQCQVDSQVTMMFWYRQQPGQSLTLIATANQGSEATYESGFVIDKFPISRPNLTFSTLTVSNMSPEDSSIYLCSSEAGETQYFGPGTRLLVL.

The chain carries TRBV29-1 and TRBJ2-3; 8 nucleotides agree with TRBD2. Germline assignment: CDR1 SQVTM and CDR2 ANQGSEA. V shed 3 bases and J 5 bases; nucleotides not matched to a gene: 7. The CDR3 is made up of 14 amino acids. The CDR3 sequence is CSVDPSGSLDTQYF. CDR3 coding DNA: TGCAGCGTTGACCCCAGCGGGAGTCTAGATACGCAGTATTTT.

This chain joins TRBV5-8 and TRBJ2-3; 10 bases agree with TRBD1. V was clipped by 3 bases and J by 1 base; unmatched bases: 8. CDR1 and CDR2 (germline): SGHTS, YDEGEE. CDR3 length equals 17 residues. The CDR3 is CASSWTGGVVGTDTQYF. The CDR3, as DNA: TGTGCCAGCAGCTGGACAGGGGGAGTTGTGGGCACAGATACGCAGTATTTT.

The rearrangement links TRBV28 to TRBJ2-2, with D perhaps TRBD2 (6 bases). Trimming took 5 bases from V and 0 from J, leaving 13 bases between them. The germline CDR1 and CDR2 sequences are MDHEN and SYDVKM. This CDR3 is 16 amino acids long. In nucleotides, the CDR3 is TGTGCCAGCAGTAACCGGGACTTCGCGAACACCGGGGAGCTGTTTTTT. The encoded protein is CASSNRDFANTGELFF.

This clonotype occurred once. The chain has TRBV11-2 and TRBJ2-1, with TRBD2 matching over 12 bases. The trim removed 6 bases at V and 5 bases at J, leaving 5 bases unmatched. The CDR3 contains 15 residues. Germline lookup yields CDR1 SGHAT and CDR2 FQNNGV. In nucleotides, the CDR3 is TGTGCCAGCAGTCTAGCGGGAGGGCCGCACAATGAGCAGTTCTTC. It yields the protein CASSLAGGPHNEQFF.

Here the CDR3 DNA reads TGTGCCAGCAGTGAGCAAGCGGGGATTTTATACGAGCAGTACTTC. Translated, it gives CASSEQAGILYEQYF. The V and J genes are TRBV27 and TRBJ2-7; 7 bases align to TRBD2. V lost 5 bases, J lost 4 bases, and 11 bases stayed unmatched. Germline lookup yields CDR1 MNHEY and CDR2 SMNVEV (reference sequence). The CDR3 runs 15 residues.

The chain carries TRBV7-6 and TRBJ1-4; D is ambiguous. Germline-derived CDR1 and CDR2 are SGHVS and FNYEAQ. This CDR3 is 12 amino acids long. V lost 5 bases and J 8 bases, leaving 9 bases between the germline ends. This CDR3 is CASSPGGEKLFF. The CDR3 region has the DNA TGTGCCAGCAGCCCCGGCGGCGAAAAACTGTTTTTT. Looking up the rest from reference TRBV7-6 and TRBJ1-4 gives the full variable domain: GAGVSQSPRYKVTKRGQDVALRCDPISGHVSLYWYRQALGQGPEFLTYFNYEAQQDKSGLPNDRFSAERPEGSISTLTIQRTEQRDSAMYRCASSPGGEKLFFGSGTQLSVL.

This clonotype showed up many times. V and J are TRBV20-1 and TRBJ2-5; D may be TRBD2 (6 bases). The germline V gene encodes CDR1 DFQATT and CDR2 SNEGSKA (reference sequence). The CDR3 runs 16 residues. V was clipped by 0 bases and J by 1 base, with 15 bases between them. This chain's CDR3 is CSARDPSAGPQETQYF. The CDR3 DNA sequence: TGCAGTGCTAGAGATCCCTCCGCGGGACCCCAAGAGACCCAGTACTTC.

This clonotype showed up many times. This chain links TRBV5-1 with TRBJ2-1; 11 nucleotides match TRBD1. Per the germline V gene, CDR1 is SGHRS and CDR2 is YFSETQ. V dropped 0 bases and J dropped 5; count of bases not matched to a gene: 4. The length of the CDR3 is 16 residues. The CDR3 loop is CASSLAGTGGNNEQFF. The CDR3 region has the DNA TGCGCCAGCAGCTTGGCCGGGACAGGGGGGAACAATGAGCAGTTCTTC.

The rearrangement uses TRBV20-1 and TRBJ2-1, with D hard to call. With 0 bases removed from V and 5 bases from J, the gap between germline ends came to 8 bases. Germline CDR1 reads DFQATT; CDR2 reads SNEGSKA (reference sequence). This CDR3 has 13 residues. CDR3 in amino acids: CSAREAVHNEQFF. Here the CDR3 DNA reads TGCAGTGCTAGAGAGGCGGTACACAATGAGCAGTTCTTC.

This clonotype was counted many times. This chain connects TRBV10-3 to TRBJ2-7, with TRBD2 matching over 14 bases. J lost 4 bases, V lost 7 bases, and 3 bases had no gene match. The CDR3 is 14 amino acids. CDR1 and CDR2 from the germline V gene are ENHRY and SYGVKD. CDR3 in DNA: TGTGCCATCAAGACTAGCGGGAGGGTATACGAGCAGTACTTC. It encodes CAIKTSGRVYEQYF.

This clonotype occurred a few times. The chain couples TRBV15 to TRBJ2-1; the D gene is possibly TRBD1 (6 bases). The CDR3 extends over 16 amino acids. The germline V gene has CDR1 LNHNV and CDR2 YYDKDF (reference sequence). V was clipped by 1 base and J by 4 bases, with 14 bases between them. For the CDR3, the DNA is TGTGCCACCAGCAGAGGAGGGACACCTGTTTACAATGAGCAGTTCTTC. Residues: CATSRGGTPVYNEQFF.

This clonotype has ten or more counts. This chain connects TRBV15 to TRBJ1-4; TRBD1 matches at 8 bases. Trimming cost V 5 bases and J 6 bases; bases outside gene matches: 8. Per the germline V gene, CDR1 is LNHNV and CDR2 is YYDKDF (reference sequence). This CDR3 comprises 15 residues. CDR3 DNA sequence: TGTGCCACCAGCGTTTGGACAGGGATCGATGAAAAACTGTTTTTT. Encoded protein: CATSVWTGIDEKLFF.

There are many counts of this clonotype. The V call is TRBV5-1, the J call TRBJ2-1; TRBD2 matches 7 bases. This CDR3 region has 15 residues. Germline trimming cut 2 bases from V and 0 bases from J; bases unmatched to any gene: 2. Per the germline V gene, CDR1 is SGHRS and CDR2 is YFSETQ. The CDR3 protein is CASSFGGGSYNEQFF. CDR3 coding DNA: TGCGCCAGCAGCTTCGGCGGGGGCTCCTACAATGAGCAGTTCTTC.

This sequence joins TRBV27 and TRBJ2-3; 14 bases are a match to TRBD2. The CDR3 covers 17 residues. Losses at the gene ends were 5 bases for V and 2 bases for J; bases not matched to a gene: 6. CDR1 and CDR2 from the germline V gene are MNHEY and SMNVEV (reference sequence). CDR3 coding DNA: TGTGCCAGCAGTCCCGGACTAGCGGGGGGCTCCACAGATACGCAGTATTTT. It specifies CASSPGLAGGSTDTQYF.

V is TRBV18 and J is TRBJ2-3; 7 bases fit TRBD1. Germline CDR1 reads KGHSH; CDR2 reads LQKENI. V was pared by 0 bases and J by 3 bases, with 9 bases of the junction left unmatched. The CDR3 runs 17 residues. CDR3 sequence (DNA): TGTGCCAGCTCACCACCTGAAATGACAGGGTGGACAGATACGCAGTATTTT. Translating it yields CASSPPEMTGWTDTQYF.

The chain carries TRBV6-1 and TRBJ1-5, with D hard to call. Trimming shortened V by 5 bases and J by 8 bases, and 10 bases separated the two germline ends. This CDR3 comprises 12 residues. Germline lookup yields CDR1 MNHNS and CDR2 SASEGT. CDR3 in amino acids: CASSLLGEPQHF. The CDR3 coding sequence is TGTGCCAGCAGTTTACTTGGAGAGCCCCAGCATTTT.

Ten or more counts support this clonotype. The rearrangement uses TRBV4-1 and TRBJ2-2; 11 bases agree with TRBD1. The V and J ends lost 4 bases and 9 bases, in that order; junction bases with no gene match: 1. The length of the CDR3 is 13 residues. The V gene's germline CDR1 is MGHRA and CDR2 YSYEKL. For the CDR3, the DNA is TGCGCCAGCAGCCTGGACAGGGGGCGGGAGCTGTTTTTT. Its protein product is CASSLDRGRELFF.

This chain connects TRBV5-1 to TRBJ2-1; D uncertain. This CDR3 contains 12 residues. The V end was cut by 3 bases, the J end by 9 bases, with 10 bases between. Germline V gene data show CDR1 as SGHRS and CDR2 as YFSETQ. CDR3: CASSWPSGEQFF. The CDR3 DNA is TGCGCCAGCAGCTGGCCGTCTGGTGAGCAGTTCTTC.

The genes are TRBV11-2 and TRBJ2-3; possibly TRBD2 for D (5 bases). Per germline, CDR1 SGHAT and CDR2 FQNNGV. The CDR3 loop spans 17 amino acids. V was pared by 5 bases and J by 6 bases, with 24 bases between. As DNA, the CDR3 is TGTGCCAGCAGCGCCCGCGTCGGAGCGCCGATAGCGGATACGCAGTATTTT. This translates into CASSARVGAPIADTQYF.

V usage is TRBV6-1 and J usage is TRBJ2-1, with a possible D match to TRBD2 (6 bases). The CDR3 spans 16 residues. V dropped 6 bases and J dropped 4 bases, with 19 bases sitting between them. Germline CDR1 MNHNS, CDR2 SASEGT. In DNA form, the CDR3 reads TGTGCCAGCAGCCTACGGCTGGGAGGAGTATACAATGAGCAGTTCTTC. Its protein product is CASSLRLGGVYNEQFF.

This sequence joins TRBV6-1 and TRBJ2-1; possible D gene TRBD2, 6 bases. The CDR3 is 17 amino acids. The germline V gene has CDR1 MNHNS and CDR2 SASEGT. Trimming pared 6 bases from V and 3 bases from J, leaving 21 bases between. CDR3 DNA: TGTGCCAGCAGCCCCGAGGACCCGGGACTTGACTACAATGAGCAGTTCTTC. This encodes CASSPEDPGLDYNEQFF.

Only a few counts were recorded for this clonotype. The V gene is TRBV6-1, the J gene TRBJ2-3, with D perhaps TRBD1 or TRBD2 (5 bases each). Germline CDR1 is MNHNS and CDR2 is SASEGT. V was shortened by 4 bases and J by 2 bases, with 16 bases between the two germline ends. This CDR3 has 16 amino acids. The CDR3 nucleotides are TGTGCCAGCAGTGCGTTCGGGGACCCTTACACAGATACGCAGTATTTT. Its protein product is CASSAFGDPYTDTQYF.

The gene calls are TRBV18 and TRBJ1-4; no firm D call. The ends were cut back, 5 bases at V and 5 bases at J, with 6 bases in the middle. Germline assignment: CDR1 KGHSH and CDR2 LQKENI. There are 12 residues in the CDR3. The DNA for the CDR3 is TGTGCCAGCTCAAACAAAAATGAAAAACTGTTTTTT. It is translated as CASSNKNEKLFF.

CDR3 loop: CASSIVMGTANYGYTF. CDR3 bases: TGTGCCAGCAGCATAGTAATGGGGACAGCTAACTATGGCTACACCTTC. The V call is TRBV9, the J call TRBJ1-2, with 7 nucleotides matching TRBD1. This CDR3 has 16 amino acids. The V gene's germline CDR1 is SGDLS and CDR2 YYNGEE. V shed 4 bases, J shed 0 bases, and the junction held 9 bases outside the gene matches.